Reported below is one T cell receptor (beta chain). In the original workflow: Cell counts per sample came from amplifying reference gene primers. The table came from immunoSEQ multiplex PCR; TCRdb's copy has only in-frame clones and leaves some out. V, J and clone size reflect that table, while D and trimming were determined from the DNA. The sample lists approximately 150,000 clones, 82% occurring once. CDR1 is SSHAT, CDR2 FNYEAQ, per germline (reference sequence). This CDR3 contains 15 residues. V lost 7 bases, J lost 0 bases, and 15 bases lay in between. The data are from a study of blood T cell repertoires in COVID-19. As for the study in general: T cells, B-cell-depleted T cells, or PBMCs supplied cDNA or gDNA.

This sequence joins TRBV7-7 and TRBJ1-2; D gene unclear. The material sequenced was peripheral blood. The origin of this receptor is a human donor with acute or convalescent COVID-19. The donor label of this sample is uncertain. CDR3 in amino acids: CASTPRGSPNYGYTF. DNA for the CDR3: TGTGCCAGCACCCCGAGAGGGTCGCCTAACTATGGCTACACCTTC.